This entry lists 29 T cell receptor beta chains sequenced from one sample in a study of OX40 agonist ivuxolimab in advanced cancers. Generated by immunoSEQ multiplex PCR, the TCRdb table keeps only in-frame clones and is missing some. There are around 80,000 clones in the sample; approximately 84% occur only once, and 2.5% to 3% lies in the top ten. Material: CD4+ or CD8+ T cells sorted from blood, obtained in a trial of the OX40 agonist ivuxolimab. Receptors were obtained from an adult with an advanced solid tumor such as melanoma, head and neck, liver or kidney cancer.

The rearrangement uses TRBV6-9 and TRBJ1-2, with 8 bases that match TRBD1. J lost 7 bases, V lost 4 bases, and 11 bases had no gene match. There are 15 residues in the CDR3. The V gene's germline CDR1 is MNHGY and CDR2 SVAAGI. As DNA, the CDR3 is TGTGCCAGCAGTTTCAGCGACAGGGGTAGGGCTGGCTACACCTTC. Translating it yields CASSFSDRGRAGYTF.

The chain has TRBV21-1 and TRBJ2-2. TRBV21-1 is an annotated pseudogene. The CDR3 is 18 residues long. The CDR3 loop reads CASSKEVVEKTNTGELFF. The CDR3 nucleotides are TGTGCCAGCAGCAAAGAGGTGGTAGAGAAAACGAACACCGGGGAGCTGTTTTTT.

V usage is TRBV21-1 and J usage is TRBJ1-6; the listed D gene, TRBD1, was not tested against the DNA. TRBV21-1 is described as a pseudogene. The CDR3 length is 14 residues. CDR3 in DNA: TGTGCCAGCAGACCCGGACAGGTTGGTTCACCCCTCCACTTT. Translated, it gives CASRPGQVGSPLHF.

This sequence joins TRBV7-3 and TRBJ2-1, with D possibly matching TRBD2 (5 bases). Trimming cost V 4 bases and J 4 bases, with 11 bases left between them. Germline V gene sequence: CDR1 SGHTA, CDR2 FQGTGA. CDR3 length: 14 residues. The CDR3 DNA is TGTGCCAGCAGCTCAATCGGGATGTACAATGAGCAGTTCTTC. Amino acids: CASSSIGMYNEQFF.

The rearrangement links TRBV9 to TRBJ1-3; a possible D gene is TRBD1 (6 bases). This CDR3 spans 14 amino acids. The ends were cut back, 4 bases at V and 4 bases at J, with 12 bases in the middle. CDR1 is SGDLS and CDR2 is YYNGEE in the germline V gene. In nucleotides, the CDR3 is TGTGCCAGCAGCCAGGGGTTTTCAGGAAACACCATATATTTT. This encodes CASSQGFSGNTIYF.

This chain uses TRBV5-1 with TRBJ2-7; a weak D match, TRBD1 (5 bases). The germline V gene encodes CDR1 SGHRS and CDR2 YFSETQ. This CDR3 region has 14 residues. Between the trimmed V and J ends, which lost 0 bases and 6 bases, there was a span of 13 bases. DNA of the CDR3: TGCGCCAGCAGCTTGGAGGTCCAGGGCCGCGAGCAGTACTTC. It translates to CASSLEVQGREQYF.

The chain employs TRBV10-3 and TRBJ1-2; D gene unclear. CDR1 is ENHRY and CDR2 is SYGVKD in the germline V gene. The CDR3 spans 14 residues. Trimming took off 7 bases at V and 0 bases at J, with 12 bases between the two ends. CDR3 protein: CAITPGLANYGYTF. CDR3 nucleotide sequence: TGTGCCATCACCCCAGGTCTAGCTAACTATGGCTACACCTTC.

V gene TRBV6-5 combines with J gene TRBJ1-1, with D maybe TRBD1 (6 bases). CDR1 and CDR2 from the germline V gene are MNHEY and SVGAGI. The CDR3 spans 14 residues. V was pared by 7 bases and J by 3 bases, with 15 bases between. CDR3 in amino acids: CASTKGGTDTEAFF. CDR3 in DNA: TGTGCCAGCACCAAGGGGGGAACTGACACTGAAGCTTTCTTT.

The genes are TRBV6-1 and TRBJ1-5, with D unresolved. This CDR3 contains 14 residues. Trimming pared 1 base from V and 5 bases from J, leaving 9 bases between. Germline CDR1 and CDR2: MNHNS and SASEGT. CDR3: CASSEVPTDQPQHF. The CDR3 DNA is TGTGCCAGCAGTGAAGTACCCACTGATCAGCCCCAGCATTTT.

The V call is TRBV29-1, the J call TRBJ2-2; D is unresolved. The V gene's germline CDR1 is SQVTM and CDR2 ANQGSEA. This CDR3 has 12 amino acids. V lost 2 bases and J 6 bases, leaving 7 bases between the germline ends. This CDR3 reads CSVETRSGELFF. CDR3 nucleotides: TGCAGCGTTGAAACAAGGTCCGGGGAGCTGTTTTTT.

This sequence joins TRBV5-1 and TRBJ2-5, with a weak D call TRBD2 (6 bases). V gave up 2 bases and J gave up 3 bases, with 14 bases separating them. The germline CDR1 and CDR2 sequences are SGHRS and YFSETQ. The CDR3 contains 15 residues. The CDR3 reads CASSFPGLGEETQYF. The CDR3 region has the DNA TGCGCCAGCAGCTTCCCGGGACTGGGAGAAGAGACCCAGTACTTC. The complete variable domain, with remaining parts taken from reference TRBV5-1 and TRBJ2-5, reads KAGVTQTPRYLIKTRGQQVTLSCSPISGHRSVSWYQQTPGQGLQFLFEYFSETQRNKGNFPGRFSGRQFSNSRSEMNVSTLELGDSALYLCASSFPGLGEETQYFGPGTRLLVL.

This sequence joins TRBV4-2 and TRBJ2-1; 12 bases are shared with TRBD1. With 2 bases clipped from V and 9 bases from J, the junction kept 5 bases outside the gene matches. The CDR3 extends over 15 amino acids. The germline V gene encodes CDR1 LGHNA and CDR2 YNFKEQ. CDR3 DNA sequence: TGTGCCAGCAGCCAACCGGGACAGGGGGCAGTTGAGCAGTTCTTC. Its translation: CASSQPGQGAVEQFF.

This chain connects TRBV9 to TRBJ2-1; TRBD2 aligns across 10 bases. Germline V gives CDR1 SGDLS, CDR2 YYNGEE. Germline trimming cut 3 bases from V and 10 bases from J; bases unmatched to any gene: 7. The CDR3 contains 14 residues. The DNA for the CDR3 is TGTGCCAGCAGCGGGACTAGCGGCTCTCTGGAGCAGTTCTTC. It codes for CASSGTSGSLEQFF. The variable domain in full, with the rest retrieved from reference TRBV9 and TRBJ2-1, is DSGVTQTPKHLITATGQRVTLRCSPRSGDLSVYWYQQSLDQGLQFLIQYYNGEERAKGNILERFSAQQFPDLHSELNLSSLELGDSALYFCASSGTSGSLEQFFGPGTRLTVL.

This chain joins TRBV7-2 and TRBJ1-1; the match to TRBD1 covers 7 bases. This CDR3 has 14 residues. Germline V gene sequence: CDR1 SGHTA, CDR2 FQGNSA. The junction had 7 bases not matched to a gene; V was cut back by 5 bases and J by 4 bases. CDR3 sequence (DNA): TGTGCCAGCAGCATCCAAGGGGGCCTCACTGAAGCTTTCTTT. Translated: CASSIQGGLTEAFF.

This clone was found a few times. The chain is built from TRBV6-1 and TRBJ1-1, with D possibly TRBD1 on 6 matching bases. The germline gives CDR1 MNHNS, CDR2 SASEGT. V was pared by 1 base and J by 11 bases, with 14 bases between. The CDR3 consists of 13 residues. CDR3 nucleotide sequence: TGTGCCAGCAGTGAAGGGGGACACATCCACGCTTTCTTT. This gives the protein CASSEGGHIHAFF.

This chain connects TRBV5-1 to TRBJ2-7, with 8 nucleotides matching TRBD2. The CDR3 sequence is 16 residues long. CDR1 and CDR2 from the germline V gene are SGHRS and YFSETQ. Trimming removed 0 bases from V and 1 base from J; junction bases left unmatched: 6. The CDR3 reads CASSLAGGAQSYEQYF. CDR3 DNA sequence: TGCGCCAGCAGCTTGGCCGGGGGGGCCCAATCCTACGAGCAGTACTTC.

This chain links TRBV7-3 with TRBJ2-2; no definite D call. The CDR3 runs 15 residues. V was pared by 5 bases and J by 0 bases, with 10 bases between. Germline V gene lookup returns CDR1 SGHTA and CDR2 FQGTGA. The CDR3 protein is CASSLGSSNTGELFF. DNA for the CDR3: TGTGCCAGCAGCCTGGGATCTTCGAACACCGGGGAGCTGTTTTTT. The complete variable domain, with remaining parts taken from reference TRBV7-3 and TRBJ2-2, reads GAGVSQTPSNKVTEKGKYVELRCDPISGHTALYWYRQSLGQGPEFLIYFQGTGAADDSGLPNDRFFAVRPEGSVSTLKIQRTERGDSAVYLCASSLGSSNTGELFFGEGSRLTVL.

The chain links TRBV30 to TRBJ2-5, with TRBD1 as a possible D gene (6 bases). This CDR3 region has 13 residues. CDR1 is GTSNPN, CDR2 SVGIG, per germline (reference sequence). V lost 0 bases and J 6 bases, leaving 11 bases between the germline ends. CDR3 nucleotides: TGTGCCTGGAGTGTATCAGGGGTGAAGACCCAGTACTTC. It translates to CAWSVSGVKTQYF.

The sample holds a few counts of this clone. CDR3 in amino acids: CASRWDRGNEQFF. The CDR3 DNA is TGTGCCAGCAGATGGGACAGGGGTAATGAGCAGTTCTTC. The rearrangement uses TRBV27 and TRBJ2-1; TRBD1 matches 10 bases. The germline gives CDR1 MNHEY, CDR2 SMNVEV (reference sequence). The CDR3 is 13 amino acids. Unmatched junction bases numbered 3, after V lost 6 bases and J lost 7 bases.

V and J are TRBV6-1 and TRBJ1-6; TRBD1 is a possible D gene (5 bases). Germline V gives CDR1 MNHNS, CDR2 SASEGT. The ends were cut back, 2 bases at V and 10 bases at J, with 15 bases in the middle. The CDR3 extends over 15 amino acids. CDR3 in DNA: TGTGCCAGCAGTGAATGGGAGGGTCCAGGGTCACCCCTCCACTTT. Translated: CASSEWEGPGSPLHF.

This chain joins TRBV10-1 and TRBJ2-7; the match to TRBD2 covers 10 bases. This CDR3 region has 14 residues. CDR1 and CDR2 (germline): WNHNN, SYGVQD (reference sequence). Losses at the gene ends were 3 bases for V and 4 bases for J; bases not matched to a gene: 3. The CDR3 loop is CASSDVGLAYEQYF. CDR3 nucleotides: TGCGCCAGCAGTGATGTGGGACTAGCGTACGAGCAGTACTTC.

The CDR3 DNA reads TGCGCCAGCAGCTTGGTGCCGGGACAGCTTGCAACTAATGAAAAACTGTTTTTT. Translation: CASSLVPGQLATNEKLFF. This chain connects TRBV5-1 to TRBJ1-4, with TRBD1 matching 7 bases. V was clipped by 0 bases and J by 0 bases; unmatched bases: 8. The CDR3 consists of 18 residues. The germline CDR1 and CDR2 sequences are SGHRS and YFSETQ.

The CDR3 sequence: CASSLKGVGGYEQYF. DNA for the CDR3: TGTGCCAGCAGTTTAAAGGGGGTGGGGGGGTACGAGCAGTACTTC. The J gene is TRBJ2-7, the V gene TRBV27, with a tentative D call TRBD2 (7 bases). The V and J ends lost 2 bases and 4 bases respectively, with 15 bases between them. The CDR3 extends over 15 amino acids. Per germline, CDR1 MNHEY and CDR2 SMNVEV (reference sequence).

This clone has a handful of counts. This chain joins TRBV15 and TRBJ2-5; D is ambiguous. Germline V lookup: CDR1 LNHNV, CDR2 YYDKDF (reference sequence). Trimming removed 3 bases from V and 5 bases from J, with 10 bases in between. The CDR3 has 13 residues. The chain's CDR3 is CATSRDLAETQYF. The DNA for the CDR3 is TGTGCCACCAGCAGGGACCTCGCGGAGACCCAGTACTTC.

The rearrangement uses TRBV6-6 and TRBJ2-7, with no clear D. Trimming removed 5 bases from V and 0 bases from J, with 14 bases in between. Germline V gives CDR1 MNHNY, CDR2 SVGAGI (reference sequence). The CDR3 is made up of 15 amino acids. The CDR3 loop is CASSRSKISSYEQYF. The DNA of the CDR3 is TGTGCCAGCAGTAGGAGTAAAATAAGCTCCTACGAGCAGTACTTC.

The chain employs TRBV30 and TRBJ2-5, with D uncertain. The end of the DNA fits TRBJ2-7 better, so the J call may be wrong. CDR1 and CDR2 from the germline V gene are GTSNPN and SVGIG (reference sequence). The CDR3 runs to 11 residues. CDR3 sequence: CAWSSRSEQYF. The CDR3 DNA reads as TGTGCCTGGAGTTCCCGATCCGAGCAGTACTTC.

The J gene is TRBJ1-1, the V gene TRBV28; D remains ambiguous. Germline assignment: CDR1 MDHEN and CDR2 SYDVKM. This CDR3 comprises 10 residues. V lost 9 bases and J 8 bases, leaving 10 bases between the germline ends. The CDR3 sequence is CASGTAEAFF. The DNA for the CDR3 is TGTGCCAGTGGAACGGCCGAAGCTTTCTTT.

V usage is TRBV11-3 and J usage is TRBJ2-7; D possibly corresponds to TRBD2 (5 bases). Germline V gene data show CDR1 as SGHNT and CDR2 as YENEEA. The CDR3 has 13 amino acids. V was trimmed by 0 bases and J by 7 bases, leaving 10 bases between them. In nucleotides, the CDR3 is TGTGCCAGCAGCTTAGATCCGACGGGGGAGCAGTACTTC. This encodes CASSLDPTGEQYF.

V usage is TRBV12-5 and J usage is TRBJ2-1, with D perhaps being TRBD1 or TRBD2 (5 bases each). Germline loops: CDR1 LGHNT, CDR2 FRNRAP. V gave up 2 bases and J gave up 5 bases, with 16 bases separating them. The CDR3 extends over 16 amino acids. CDR3 residues: CASGLSDMGDDNEQFF. The DNA of the CDR3 is TGTGCTAGTGGTTTGTCAGACATGGGGGATGACAATGAGCAGTTCTTC. The full variable domain, rest sourced from reference TRBV12-5 and TRBJ2-1, is DARVTQTPRHKVTEMGQEVTMRCQPILGHNTVFWYRQTMMQGLELLAYFRNRAPLDDSGMPKDRFSAEMPDATLATLKIQPSEPRDSAVYFCASGLSDMGDDNEQFFGPGTRLTVL.